A single sample is the source of the 21 T cell receptor beta chains below, sequenced in a study of beta chain features in type 1 diabetes (dated by TCRdb to the late 2010s). Libraries were built with the immunoSEQ multiplex PCR assay. All of the isolated RNA was reverse transcribed with the High Capacity cDNA Reverse Transcription Kit, so expressed TCRB transcripts were sequenced. The table comes from immuneACCESS by way of TCRdb, which keeps in-frame sequences with V and J called. Part of the clones is missing from these tables; in studies checked, under half for an unresolved V gene and the rest for unknown reasons. Recorded for this sample are around 290,000 clones; under 8.5% of them occurred a single time. Approximately 0.93% of the sample is in the top ten clones. The sample comprised central memory CD4+ T cells from blood. Receptor source: a woman aged 18 to 35 in good health.

The CDR3, as DNA: TGTGCCAGCAGCCAAATATCGGGACAGGGGGCGAATGGCTACACCTTC. Its protein is CASSQISGQGANGYTF. The V and J genes are TRBV4-2 and TRBJ1-2; 12 nucleotides agree with TRBD1. The V and J ends lost 2 bases and 6 bases, in that order; junction bases with no gene match: 7. Germline CDR1 is LGHNA and CDR2 is YNFKEQ. The CDR3 spans 16 residues.

The CDR3 DNA reads TGCGCCAGCAGCTTCGGGACAGGGGGGCCCCAGCCCCAGCATTTT. This sequence encodes CASSFGTGGPQPQHF. The rearrangement links TRBV4-3 to TRBJ1-5, with TRBD1 identical over 11 bases. Looked up from germline, CDR1 is LGHNA and CDR2 is YSLEER. With V trimmed by 5 bases and J by 7 bases, 7 bases remained unmatched. This CDR3 has 15 residues.

The rearrangement uses TRBV7-9 and TRBJ1-5; 7 bases fit TRBD1. Per the germline V gene, CDR1 is SEHNR and CDR2 is FQNEAQ (reference sequence). J gave up 3 bases and V 5 bases, and 4 bases lay outside the gene matches. This CDR3 spans 14 amino acids. CDR3: CASSQGGSNQPQHF. The CDR3 DNA is TGTGCCAGCAGCCAGGGGGGCTCCAATCAGCCCCAGCATTTT.

This chain uses TRBV2 with TRBJ2-5; TRBD1 matches 8 bases. CDR1 is SNHLY, CDR2 FYNNEI, per germline. J lost 5 bases, V lost 5 bases, and 1 base had no gene match. The CDR3 runs to 12 residues. CDR3 bases: TGTGCCAGCAGTAACAGGGGGGAGACCCAGTACTTC. Translated, it gives CASSNRGETQYF.

The sample holds a few counts of this clone. This chain uses TRBV7-2 with TRBJ2-3; TRBD2 might be the D (5 bases). Germline V gene lookup returns CDR1 SGHTA and CDR2 FQGNSA. The CDR3 extends over 14 amino acids. V was shortened by 5 bases and J by 2 bases, with 11 bases between the two germline ends. CDR3 sequence reads: CASSGRTLTDTQYF. The CDR3 DNA is TGTGCCAGCAGCGGCAGGACTCTCACAGATACGCAGTATTTT.

The table lists this clone with many counts. This chain links TRBV6-6 with TRBJ2-7, with D uncertain. Germline V gene data show CDR1 as MNHNY and CDR2 as SVGAGI (reference sequence). The CDR3 runs 14 residues. Trimming removed 0 bases at V and 2 bases at J, with 8 bases between. In DNA form, the CDR3 reads TGTGCCAGCAGTTACTCATCGGGCGCCTACGAGCAGTACGTC. It codes for CASSYSSGAYEQYV.

This sequence joins TRBV18 and TRBJ2-5; D unclear. The length of the CDR3 is 14 residues. From germline, CDR1 is KGHSH and CDR2 LQKENI. V was shortened by 3 bases and J by 5 bases, with 13 bases between the two germline ends. The CDR3 DNA follows: TGTGCCAGCTCACCGACTTTTCAAAGGGAGACCCAGTACTTC. It translates to CASSPTFQRETQYF.

The sample holds a few counts of this clone. The CDR3: CASSYSTGDTQYF. The CDR3 nucleotides read TGTGCCAGCAGTTACTCGACCGGGGATACGCAGTATTTT. This chain joins TRBV6-5 and TRBJ2-3, with D unclear. The CDR3 is made up of 13 amino acids. The germline V gene encodes CDR1 MNHEY and CDR2 SVGAGI. Between the trimmed V and J ends, which lost 0 bases and 6 bases, there was a span of 7 bases.

This clone has a handful of counts. Here the CDR3 DNA reads TGTGCCAGCCTCAAATCTCTCAGACTAAACACTGAAGCTTTCTTT. Translating gives CASLKSLRLNTEAFF. The chain is built from TRBV2 and TRBJ1-1; D is unresolved. Germline V gene data show CDR1 as SNHLY and CDR2 as FYNNEI. CDR3 size: 15 residues. V lost 8 bases, J lost 2 bases, and 18 bases lay in between. The complete variable domain, with remaining parts taken from reference TRBV2 and TRBJ1-1, reads EPEVTQTPSHQVTQMGQEVILRCVPISNHLYFYWYRQILGQKVEFLVSFYNNEISEKSEIFDDQFSVERPDGSNFTLKIRSTKLEDSAMYFCASLKSLRLNTEAFFGQGTRLTVV.

The chain uses TRBV20-1 and TRBJ1-1; unclear D gene. Germline lookup yields CDR1 DFQATT and CDR2 SNEGSKA (reference sequence). The ends were cut back, 0 bases at V and 7 bases at J, with 6 bases in the middle. CDR3 size: 11 residues. The CDR3 loop is CSAREWGEAFF. The CDR3 DNA follows: TGCAGTGCTAGAGAGTGGGGTGAAGCTTTCTTT.

The CDR3 is CASSPRQGNQPQHF. The CDR3 nucleotides are TGTGCCAGCTCCCCGAGACAGGGCAATCAGCCCCAGCATTTT. The chain joins TRBV18 to TRBJ1-5, with D possibly TRBD1 on 6 matching bases. Germline V gives CDR1 KGHSH, CDR2 LQKENI. V was clipped by 6 bases and J by 2 bases, with 11 bases between them. The CDR3 contains 14 residues.

There are a few counts of this clone. The rearrangement uses TRBV7-2 and TRBJ2-1, with TRBD2 matching 10 bases. After removal of 4 bases from V and 7 bases from J, the junction contained 10 bases not matched to a gene. Germline V gene data show CDR1 as SGHTA and CDR2 as FQGNSA. The CDR3 sequence is 16 residues long. CDR3 in amino acids: CASSSRGGLATNEQFF. The CDR3 region has the DNA TGTGCCAGCAGCTCGAGAGGGGGACTAGCGACTAATGAGCAGTTCTTC.

This sequence joins TRBV14 and TRBJ2-5, with TRBD2 as a possible D gene (6 bases). Germline V lookup: CDR1 SGHDN, CDR2 FVKESK. V dropped 4 bases and J dropped 4 bases, with 13 bases sitting between them. CDR3 size: 14 residues. CDR3 protein: CASSPIGLSETQYF. DNA of the CDR3: TGTGCCAGCAGCCCAATAGGACTATCAGAGACCCAGTACTTC.

This clone was counted a few times. This chain links TRBV7-9 with TRBJ2-3; 8 bases map to TRBD2. V shed 0 bases and J 1 base; nucleotides not matched to a gene: 0. This CDR3 region has 15 residues. Germline CDR1 reads SEHNR; CDR2 reads FQNEAQ (reference sequence). Here the CDR3 reads CASSLARGGTDTQYF. The DNA for the CDR3 is TGTGCCAGCAGCTTAGCGCGGGGGGGCACAGATACGCAGTATTTT.

The rearrangement links TRBV4-2 to TRBJ1-2; D is unresolved. CDR1 is LGHNA, CDR2 YNFKEQ, per germline. Trimming left V 4 bases short and J 3 bases short, with 15 bases between. This CDR3 region has 15 residues. CDR3 residues: CASSRTRDYDYGYTF. Written as DNA, the CDR3 is TGTGCCAGCAGCCGAACCCGGGATTATGACTATGGCTACACCTTC.

Turning to this clone: This specimen includes other DNA sequences encoding the same CDR3. The chain employs TRBV7-9 and TRBJ1-5; possible D gene TRBD1, 5 bases. There are 14 residues in the CDR3. Germline V gene lookup returns CDR1 SEHNR and CDR2 FQNEAQ (reference sequence). Trimming shortened V by 1 base and J by 6 bases, and 10 bases separated the two germline ends. The CDR3 is CASSLGREGQPQHF. CDR3 nucleotides: TGTGCCAGCAGCTTAGGCAGGGAGGGTCAGCCCCAGCATTTT.

In the case of this clone: Different DNA sequences within this sample yield the same CDR3. This rearrangement joins TRBV7-9 to TRBJ1-4; possible D gene TRBD1, 6 bases. This CDR3 has 15 residues. Trimming took 5 bases from V and 8 from J, leaving 18 bases between them. Germline values: CDR1 SEHNR, CDR2 FQNEAQ (reference sequence). For the CDR3, the DNA is TGTGCCAGCAGCCGGCCACAGGGCCCGGGGGAAAAACTGTTTTTT. This encodes CASSRPQGPGEKLFF.

The chain carries TRBV7-2 and TRBJ1-5; TRBD1 matches at 7 bases. The CDR3 extends over 15 amino acids. CDR1 and CDR2 from the germline V gene are SGHTA and FQGNSA. V was clipped by 5 bases and J by 3 bases; unmatched bases: 7. As DNA, the CDR3 is TGTGCCAGCAGCCCAGGGGGTATTTCCAATCAGCCCCAGCATTTT. This encodes CASSPGGISNQPQHF.

The V call is TRBV4-3, the J call TRBJ2-1, with D possibly called TRBD1 or TRBD2 (5 bases each). Germline V gene data show CDR1 as LGHNA and CDR2 as YSLEER. The CDR3 contains 18 residues. V lost 1 base and J lost 4, with 20 bases in between. This CDR3 reads CASSQGDLAGEKYNEQFF. The DNA of the CDR3 is TGCGCCAGCAGCCAAGGGGACCTAGCCGGGGAAAAATACAATGAGCAGTTCTTC.

V usage is TRBV5-1 and J usage is TRBJ2-1; possible D gene TRBD1, 6 bases. CDR1 and CDR2 from the germline V gene are SGHRS and YFSETQ. The V and J ends lost 4 bases and 7 bases respectively, with 15 bases between them. The CDR3 is made up of 14 amino acids. The CDR3 region is CASSVLDSQNEQFF. The CDR3 coding sequence is TGCGCCAGCAGCGTACTGGACAGCCAAAATGAGCAGTTCTTC.

The chain couples TRBV25-1 to TRBJ1-5, with D possibly TRBD1 on 5 matching bases. The V and J ends lost 3 bases and 2 bases respectively, with 11 bases between them. Germline values: CDR1 MGHDK, CDR2 SYGVNS. The CDR3 has 15 residues. CDR3 sequence (DNA): TGTGCCAGCAGTGATGCAGGGCTGGGCAATCAGCCCCAGCATTTT. Translated: CASSDAGLGNQPQHF.